The 7 T cell receptor beta chains presented below share a single source sample, sequenced in a study of T cells in Graves' hyperthyroidism and ophthalmopathy. RNA transcripts provided the source from which TCR beta CDR3 regions were amplified. A set of HTBI primers served as the primers for a first-round RT-PCR of the TCR CDR3. MiXCR, run by TCRdb on the multiplex PCR reads, gives a single entry per CDR3 protein. In the table there are some 600,000 distinct CDR3 sequences, around 14% of which are singletons. Specimen: blood. These receptors were collected from a woman in her twenties or thirties with Graves' hyperthyroidism that later progressed to Graves' ophthalmopathy.

The CDR3 region has the DNA TGTGCCAGCAGAACGGCGGGGACAGAAGAGACCCAGTACTTC. This translates into CASRTAGTEETQYF. The V and J genes are TRBV12-3 or TRBV12-4 and TRBJ2-5; D possibly corresponds to TRBD1 (7 bases). The ends were cut back, 6 bases at V and 3 bases at J, with 14 bases in the middle. This CDR3 has 14 residues.

At least ten counts were recorded for this clonotype. V is TRBV11-1 and J is TRBJ1-1; no reliable D call. Germline V lookup: CDR1 SGHAT, CDR2 FQDESV (reference sequence). With 6 bases removed from V and 0 bases from J, the gap between germline ends came to 11 bases. The CDR3 is 14 residues long. This chain's CDR3 is CASSTTEMNTEAFF. The DNA for the CDR3 is TGTGCCAGCAGTACGACCGAGATGAACACTGAAGCTTTCTTT.

The sample holds a few counts of this clonotype. The gene calls are TRBV9 and TRBJ1-2; D perhaps matches TRBD1 (6 bases). The CDR3 sequence is 16 residues long. Trimming left V 3 bases short and J 6 bases short, with 21 bases between. Germline CDR1 is SGDLS and CDR2 is YYNGEE. CDR3 sequence: CASSANSGALRDGYTF. CDR3 nucleotides: TGTGCCAGCAGCGCTAATTCAGGGGCGTTAAGGGATGGCTACACCTTC.

This clonotype was seen ten or more times. V usage is TRBV18 and J usage is TRBJ2-3; 11 nucleotides align to TRBD2. This CDR3 region has 17 residues. Germline V gives CDR1 KGHSH, CDR2 LQKENI. The ends lost 4 bases at V and 5 bases at J; junction bases unmatched: 11. Here the CDR3 reads CASSHQDSGRARDTQYF. CDR3 nucleotide sequence: TGTGCCAGCTCACACCAAGATAGCGGGAGGGCCCGAGATACGCAGTATTTT.

This clonotype was observed many times. This chain links TRBV3-1 with TRBJ1-5; maybe TRBD1 (6 bases). Trimming took 5 bases from V and 4 from J, leaving 15 bases between them. Germline values: CDR1 LGHDT, CDR2 YNNKEL (reference sequence). This CDR3 has 15 amino acids. The CDR3 here is CASSATGARNQPQHF. In nucleotides, the CDR3 is TGTGCCAGCAGCGCGACGGGGGCGCGTAATCAGCCCCAGCATTTT.

This clonotype was found many times. The J gene is TRBJ1-1, the V gene TRBV29-1; D remains unclear. The CDR3 is made up of 13 amino acids. V was pared by 7 bases and J by 0 bases, with 12 bases between. The germline V gene encodes CDR1 SQVTM and CDR2 ANQGSEA. CDR3 sequence reads: CSASDSLNTEAFF. The CDR3 nucleotides are TGCAGCGCATCGGACTCCTTGAACACTGAAGCTTTCTTT.

This clonotype was observed many times. V gene TRBV2 combines with J gene TRBJ1-6; 9 positions agree with TRBD1. The V gene end was trimmed by 9 bases and the J gene end by 10 bases; junction bases not matched to a gene: 10. CDR1 and CDR2 from the germline V gene are SNHLY and FYNNEI. This CDR3 has 14 residues. The chain's CDR3 is CARKPGQGQSPLHF. Written as DNA, the CDR3 is TGTGCCAGGAAACCGGGACAGGGACAATCACCCCTCCACTTT.